Below, 18 T cell receptor beta chains from the same sample are listed, as sequenced in a study of shared clonotypes between healthy human individuals. Libraries were prepared by immunoSEQ multiplex PCR; TCRdb keeps only in-frame clonotypes and omits some of them. Here the sample spans over a million clones, around 78% being singletons. The sample comprised memory CD4+ T cells from PBMCs. Regarding subset: CD45RA-negative fraction. The receptors derive from a man aged 18-30 years in good health. Some clones in this sample may be carry-over from other donors' samples.

The CDR3 bases are TGTGCCAGCAGCTTACCCAGGGGACAGAACGAGCAGTACTTC. Amino acid sequence: CASSLPRGQNEQYF. V is TRBV11-2 and J is TRBJ2-7; 7 nucleotides line up with TRBD1. Losses at the gene ends were 2 bases for V and 5 bases for J; bases not matched to a gene: 6. The CDR3 contains 14 residues. The germline V gene encodes CDR1 SGHAT and CDR2 FQNNGV.

CDR3 amino acids: CASSLARSGSVRDEQFF. The CDR3 coding sequence is TGTGCCAGCAGCTTAGCACGTAGCGGGAGTGTTAGAGATGAGCAGTTCTTC. The chain is built from TRBV7-9 and TRBJ2-1; TRBD2 agrees at 9 bases. The germline CDR1 and CDR2 sequences are SEHNR and FQNEAQ (reference sequence). The CDR3 has 17 residues. Trimming at V came to 0 bases and at J to 8 bases, leaving 11 bases not matched to a gene.

This rearrangement joins TRBV5-4 to TRBJ1-1; D is unclear. The V gene lost 0 bases and the J gene lost 7 bases, with 7 bases spanning the gap. Germline CDR1 reads SGHNT; CDR2 reads YYREEE (reference sequence). The CDR3 has 12 residues. CDR3 sequence reads: CASSLATDEAFF. CDR3 bases: TGTGCCAGCAGCTTGGCCACGGATGAAGCTTTCTTT.

A single count supports this clone. The V gene is TRBV28, the J gene TRBJ1-4; 8 bases match TRBD1. Germline V lookup: CDR1 MDHEN, CDR2 SYDVKM. There are 15 residues in the CDR3. Losses at the gene ends were 4 bases for V and 7 bases for J; bases not matched to a gene: 8. CDR3 protein: CASSSPGTGVEKLFF. The CDR3, as DNA: TGTGCCAGCAGTTCCCCCGGGACAGGCGTTGAAAAACTGTTTTTT.

The chain joins TRBV6-5 to TRBJ2-3, with D uncertain. Trimming removed 5 bases at V and 4 bases at J, with 7 bases between. The CDR3 is 12 amino acids. Germline loops: CDR1 MNHEY, CDR2 SVGAGI. The CDR3 loop is CASSPRPDTQYF. CDR3 DNA sequence: TGTGCCAGCAGTCCGCGTCCAGATACGCAGTATTTT.

This clone was observed once. This rearrangement joins TRBV9 to TRBJ2-1; no firm D call. Germline CDR1 reads SGDLS; CDR2 reads YYNGEE. Trimming took 0 bases from V and 7 from J, leaving 14 bases between them. The CDR3 runs to 15 residues. This CDR3 reads CASSVGALRGNEQFF. The CDR3 DNA sequence: TGTGCCAGCAGCGTAGGGGCCCTCCGAGGAAATGAGCAGTTCTTC.

This clone was picked up a small number of times. CDR3 nucleotide sequence: TGTGCCAGCAGTACCACTCGGGACAGCTACTTC. This encodes CASSTTRDSYF. This chain joins TRBV28 and TRBJ2-7; 7 bases are shared with TRBD1. Germline V gene lookup returns CDR1 MDHEN and CDR2 SYDVKM. J gave up 13 bases and V 5 bases, and 8 bases lay outside the gene matches. The CDR3 is 11 amino acids.

V and J are TRBV5-4 and TRBJ2-5; 7 nucleotides match TRBD1. The DNA end favors TRBJ2-7, so the J call may be wrong. Germline values: CDR1 SGHNT, CDR2 YYREEE (reference sequence). The length of the CDR3 is 15 residues. The CDR3 sequence is CASSFRQGYSYEQYF. CDR3 in DNA: TGTGCCAGCAGCTTTAGACAGGGCTACTCCTACGAGCAGTACTTC.

Remarks on this clone: Other DNA sequences from this sample encode an identical CDR3 as well. The CDR3 nucleotides are TGCAGCGTTGAAGTTGGCACCTACGAGCAGTACTTC. It codes for CSVEVGTYEQYF. The chain links TRBV29-1 to TRBJ2-7; D unresolved. The CDR3 is 12 amino acids. Trimming stripped 1 base from V and 2 bases from J, with 6 bases between. Germline V lookup: CDR1 SQVTM, CDR2 ANQGSEA.

The chain carries TRBV5-1 and TRBJ1-5; D unresolved. Germline lookup yields CDR1 SGHRS and CDR2 YFSETQ. This CDR3 is built from 15 residues. V was clipped by 0 bases and J by 3 bases, with 10 bases between them. CDR3 region: CASSLASGFNQPQHF. The CDR3 DNA sequence: TGCGCCAGCAGCTTGGCTTCGGGGTTCAATCAGCCCCAGCATTTT.

This clone was recorded only once. The chain joins TRBV2 to TRBJ2-3; D might be TRBD1 (6 bases). The CDR3 sequence is 15 residues long. Trimming took off 9 bases at V and 6 bases at J, with 22 bases between the two ends. CDR1 SNHLY and CDR2 FYNNEI come from the germline V gene. CDR3 region: CASRQNERGWDTQYF. CDR3 bases: TGTGCCAGTCGGCAGAATGAGAGGGGGTGGGATACGCAGTATTTT.

V and J are TRBV30 and TRBJ2-5, with TRBD2 identical over 8 bases. The CDR3 spans 15 residues. V was clipped by 3 bases and J by 5 bases; unmatched bases: 11. Germline V CDR1 and CDR2: GTSNPN, SVGIG (reference sequence). CDR3 sequence reads: CAWSPGRGALETQYF. CDR3 bases: TGTGCCTGGAGCCCTGGGCGGGGGGCCTTGGAGACCCAGTACTTC.

In this sample, this clone turned up once. V usage is TRBV7-8 and J usage is TRBJ2-2; D ambiguous. Germline CDR1 reads SGHVS; CDR2 reads FQNEAQ. Trimming removed 7 bases at V and 9 bases at J, with 12 bases between. The CDR3 spans 12 residues. CDR3 DNA sequence: TGTGCCAGCACTAGTCTCTTTTGGGAGCTGTTTTTT. Translated: CASTSLFWELFF.

The V call is TRBV15, the J call TRBJ2-1; possibly TRBD1 for D (6 bases). Germline loops: CDR1 LNHNV, CDR2 YYDKDF (reference sequence). This CDR3 has 15 amino acids. V was trimmed by 1 base and J by 4 bases, leaving 11 bases between them. The CDR3 loop is CATSRADRTYNEQFF. The CDR3 DNA sequence: TGTGCCACCAGCAGAGCAGACAGGACTTACAATGAGCAGTTCTTC.

The chain couples TRBV5-1 to TRBJ2-3; 7 nucleotides align to TRBD1. CDR3 length: 15 amino acids. Germline V gene lookup returns CDR1 SGHRS and CDR2 YFSETQ. V gave up 4 bases and J gave up 0 bases; unmatched junction bases: 5. The CDR3 sequence: CASSAGTASTDTQYF. CDR3 nucleotides: TGCGCCAGCAGCGCTGGGACAGCAAGCACAGATACGCAGTATTTT.

This clone was observed once. Other DNA sequences in the same sample also yield this CDR3. V is TRBV19 and J is TRBJ2-2; D is uncertain. The V gene's germline CDR1 is LNHDA and CDR2 SQIVND (reference sequence). The CDR3 is made up of 14 amino acids. Trimming took off 2 bases at V and 0 bases at J, with 4 bases between the two ends. The CDR3 sequence: CASSISANTGELFF. The CDR3 DNA follows: TGTGCCAGTAGTATAAGCGCGAACACCGGGGAGCTGTTTTTT.

V usage is TRBV6-5 and J usage is TRBJ2-3; D unclear. The CDR3 sequence is 15 residues long. V was cut by 1 base and J by 0 bases, with 8 bases left in between. Germline-derived CDR1 and CDR2 are MNHEY and SVGAGI. CDR3 region: CASSYFGISTDTQYF. CDR3 nucleotide sequence: TGTGCCAGCAGTTACTTTGGGATTAGCACAGATACGCAGTATTTT.

This chain joins TRBV7-3 and TRBJ2-7, with D possibly being TRBD1 (6 bases). Trimming left V 5 bases short and J 0 bases short, with 14 bases between. Germline V gene data show CDR1 as SGHTA and CDR2 as FQGTGA. There are 15 residues in the CDR3. CDR3 in DNA: TGTGCCAGCAGCGAGGCCGGGACACCCTCCTACGAGCAGTACTTC. Protein sequence: CASSEAGTPSYEQYF.